These 18 T cell receptor beta chains were all obtained from the same sample, sequenced in a study of CD8+CD57+ T cells in acquired aplastic anemia. TCR beta VDJ and CDR3 were profiled, and genomic DNA was the template. In TCRdb, the reads were re-called with MiXCR into one record per CDR3 protein. The repertoire holds some 410,000 distinct CDR3 sequences, with 60% to 80% as singletons. The sample consisted of sorted CD4+, CD8+, or CD8+CD57+ T cells (not recorded which) from PBMCs. These receptor sequences come from a human donor in good health, serving as a control.

The chain recombines TRBV19 with TRBJ1-1; D perhaps matches TRBD1 (5 bases). Germline V CDR1 and CDR2: LNHDA, SQIVND (reference sequence). The CDR3 contains 12 residues. V lost 10 bases, J lost 8 bases, and 17 bases lay in between. The DNA of the CDR3 is TGTGCCACCCTTCCCCCAGGGTCGGAAGCTTTCTTT. Encoded protein: CATLPPGSEAFF.

This clonotype was counted many times. The genes are TRBV7-7 and TRBJ2-1; 7 bases are a match to TRBD1. V dropped 1 base and J dropped 7; count of bases not matched to a gene: 7. The CDR3 runs to 15 residues. The germline gives CDR1 SSHAT, CDR2 FNYEAQ (reference sequence). The CDR3 sequence is CASSLEETGWNEQFF. CDR3 sequence (DNA): TGTGCCAGCAGCTTAGAAGAGACAGGGTGGAATGAGCAGTTCTTC.

The chain is built from TRBV5-4 and TRBJ2-7; the D gene could be TRBD1 or TRBD2 (5 bases each). CDR3 length: 16 residues. Germline CDR1 is SGHNT and CDR2 is YYREEE (reference sequence). Trimming took off 4 bases at V and 5 bases at J, with 22 bases between the two ends. The CDR3 DNA reads as TGTGCCAGCAGCCCGAGACAGAGGGCCCTCGCCGACGAGCAGTACTTC. This sequence encodes CASSPRQRALADEQYF.

Points on this clonotype: The junction shows a germline mismatch at one end, possibly a read error. The chain carries TRBV3-1 and TRBJ2-7; the match to TRBD1 covers 9 bases. The CDR3 consists of 14 residues. Germline CDR1 is LGHDT and CDR2 is YNNKEL (reference sequence). The CDR3 spells CASRSGQGPYGQYF. CDR3 coding DNA: TGCGCCAGCAGATCGGGACAGGGCCCCTACGGGCAGTACTTC.

Of note for this clonotype: The junction departs from germline at one end; a sequencing error may be responsible. This rearrangement joins TRBV7-4 to TRBJ2-3; D unresolved. Germline lookup yields CDR1 SGHVT and CDR2 SQSDAQ. The CDR3 runs to 14 residues. The CDR3 region has the DNA TGTGCCAGCAGCTTAGCGGTTTATACAGATAAGCAGTATTTT. Residues: CASSLAVYTDKQYF.

This clonotype was seen only a few times. V and J are TRBV28 and TRBJ2-4; TRBD2 aligns across 10 bases. Trimming removed 6 bases from V and 2 bases from J; junction bases left unmatched: 4. Per germline, CDR1 MDHEN and CDR2 SYDVKM. This CDR3 has 15 residues. CDR3 nucleotide sequence: TGTGCCAGCAGACCAGCGGGGGGGTCCAAAAACATTCAGTACTTC. Amino acid sequence: CASRPAGGSKNIQYF.

V usage is TRBV20-1 and J usage is TRBJ2-5, with D unclear. CDR3 length: 14 amino acids. Germline lookup yields CDR1 DFQATT and CDR2 SNEGSKA (reference sequence). V shed 3 bases and J shed 5 bases, with 16 bases lying between them. In nucleotides, the CDR3 is TGCAGTGCTAGGCGGAACAGCGCCTACGAGACCCAGTACTTC. Its translation: CSARRNSAYETQYF.

The gene calls are TRBV9 and TRBJ1-3, with D uncertain. Germline values: CDR1 SGDLS, CDR2 YYNGEE. The CDR3 runs to 14 residues. V was trimmed by 4 bases and J by 0 bases, leaving 8 bases between them. Here the CDR3 DNA reads TGTGCCAGCAGCTTACGTAACTCTGGAAACACCATATATTTT. Translated: CASSLRNSGNTIYF.

This chain links TRBV29-1 with TRBJ1-1; maybe TRBD1 (5 bases). The CDR3 is 11 residues long. The germline CDR1 and CDR2 sequences are SQVTM and ANQGSEA. V shed 8 bases and J shed 5 bases, with 12 bases lying between them. CDR3 protein: CSFWGRTEAFF. The CDR3 bases are TGCAGCTTTTGGGGCAGGACTGAAGCTTTCTTT.

This clonotype came up a few times. V and J are TRBV29-1 and TRBJ2-7; D call uncertain. V was shortened by 4 bases and J by 3 bases, with 7 bases between the two germline ends. The germline V gene encodes CDR1 SQVTM and CDR2 ANQGSEA. The CDR3 sequence is 11 residues long. The CDR3 reads CSVVENYEQYF. CDR3 DNA: TGCAGCGTTGTGGAAAACTACGAGCAGTACTTC.

V is TRBV20-1 and J is TRBJ1-2; 8 bases agree with TRBD1. The J segment lost 5 bases and the V segment lost 4 bases, leaving 12 bases of the junction unmatched. Looked up from germline, CDR1 is DFQATT and CDR2 is SNEGSKA (reference sequence). The CDR3 covers 15 residues. DNA for the CDR3: TGCAGTGCTACCAGGGGGCCGCCCTTCGTTTATGGCTACACCTTC. This sequence encodes CSATRGPPFVYGYTF.

This clonotype was seen at least ten times. The gene calls are TRBV10-3 and TRBJ2-2, with 9 bases fitting TRBD1. CDR3 size: 15 residues. Per the germline V gene, CDR1 is ENHRY and CDR2 is SYGVKD. V shed 3 bases, J shed 6 bases, and the junction held 5 bases outside the gene matches. The CDR3 nucleotides read TGTGCCATCAGTGATCCGGGACAGGGTGCCGGGGAGCTGTTTTTT. Protein: CAISDPGQGAGELFF.

V and J are TRBV9 and TRBJ1-1; no reliable D call. The CDR3 is 14 amino acids. Germline V CDR1 and CDR2: SGDLS, YYNGEE. The V and J ends lost 5 bases and 13 bases respectively, with 24 bases between them. The CDR3: CASRVWDQITGIFF. As DNA, the CDR3 is TGTGCCAGCAGGGTGTGGGATCAGATAACCGGTATTTTCTTT.

This clonotype is a singleton in its sample. This CDR3 fails to terminate in the conserved phenylalanine or tryptophan, so it likely reflects a read error. The DNA is left out, because the CDR3 cannot be placed on it with certainty; the CDR3 is given as TCRdb lists it. CDR3 residues: CASSERTGTGYTHGS. The chain couples TRBV2 to TRBJ2-7; the D call of TRBD1 is as the table states it, not checked on the DNA. Including both end residues, the CDR3 is 15 amino acids long. Germline V gene data show CDR1 as SNHLY and CDR2 as FYNNEI.

As regards this clonotype: One end of the junction is discordant with germline, which a read error may explain. This sequence joins TRBV20-1 and TRBJ2-7; D not certain. The germline V gene has CDR1 DFQATT and CDR2 SNEGSKA (reference sequence). The CDR3 has 10 residues. DNA of the CDR3: TGCAGTGCCCTGTTTGGCGAGCCGTATTTC. This codes for CSALFGEPYF.

This clonotype was counted a few times. This chain links TRBV7-6 with TRBJ2-3; D call uncertain. The length of the CDR3 is 14 residues. The ends were cut back, 1 base at V and 4 bases at J, with 9 bases in the middle. Germline V gene data show CDR1 as SGHVS and CDR2 as FNYEAQ. CDR3 DNA sequence: TGTGCCAGCAGCTTAGTCCCAAGGGCAGATACGCAGTATTTT. Translated: CASSLVPRADTQYF.

With respect to this clonotype: At one end the junction does not follow the germline gene, possibly because of a read error. This chain connects TRBV9 to TRBJ2-7; D is unclear. CDR3 length: 13 amino acids. The V gene's germline CDR1 is SGDLS and CDR2 YYNGEE. CDR3 nucleotide sequence: TGTGCCAGCAGCGAAGGCAGATGCGACTCCTCCACTTTC. Translated, it gives CASSEGRCDSSTF.

This clonotype has just a few counts. This chain connects TRBV10-3 to TRBJ2-1; no reliable D call. The ends were cut back, 5 bases at V and 6 bases at J, with 11 bases in the middle. The CDR3 totals 13 residues. Germline CDR1 is ENHRY and CDR2 is SYGVKD. The CDR3 DNA is TGTGCCATCAGTACAGCTGGTACCAATGAGCAGTTCTTC. Translating it yields CAISTAGTNEQFF.